This T cell receptor (beta chain) came from a study of blood T cell repertoires in COVID-19. For the study at large: Nucleic acid was either cDNA or gDNA, and it came from T cells, B-cell-depleted T cells, or PBMCs.

The V gene's germline CDR1 is MNHNY and CDR2 SVGAGI (reference sequence). The CDR3 loop spans 13 amino acids. With 0 bases removed from V and 8 bases from J, the gap between germline ends came to 9 bases. Participant age was roughly 18 to 100 years, and participants resided in fewer than 25 US areas. In assigning cohorts, the study relied on participant-reported clinical history. Libraries were prepared by immunoSEQ multiplex PCR; TCRdb keeps only in-frame clonotypes and omits some of them. The data contain about 180,000 clones, roughly 80% of them singletons. This clone was observed many times. The source is a man in his fifties or sixties who had been exposed to COVID-19. The chain carries TRBV6-6 and TRBJ2-3; D is unresolved. The sample taken for sequencing was PBMCs or T cells enriched from blood (not recorded which). CDR3: CASSYSEAGTQYF. The CDR3 DNA sequence: TGTGCCAGCAGTTACTCCGAGGCCGGTACGCAGTATTTT.